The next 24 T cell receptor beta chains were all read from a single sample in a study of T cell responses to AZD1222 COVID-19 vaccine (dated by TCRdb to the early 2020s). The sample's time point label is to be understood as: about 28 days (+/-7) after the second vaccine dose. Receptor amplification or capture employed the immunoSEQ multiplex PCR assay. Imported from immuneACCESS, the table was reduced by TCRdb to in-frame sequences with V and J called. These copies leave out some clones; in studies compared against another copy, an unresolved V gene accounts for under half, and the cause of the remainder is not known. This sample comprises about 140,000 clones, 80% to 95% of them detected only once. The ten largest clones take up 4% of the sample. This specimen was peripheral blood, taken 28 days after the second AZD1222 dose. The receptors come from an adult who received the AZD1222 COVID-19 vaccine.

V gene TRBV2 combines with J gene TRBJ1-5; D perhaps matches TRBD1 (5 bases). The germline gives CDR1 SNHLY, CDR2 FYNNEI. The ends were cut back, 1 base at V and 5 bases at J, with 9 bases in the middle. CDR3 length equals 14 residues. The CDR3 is CASSEGQGDQPQHF. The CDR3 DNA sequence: TGTGCCAGCAGTGAAGGGCAGGGCGATCAGCCCCAGCATTTT.

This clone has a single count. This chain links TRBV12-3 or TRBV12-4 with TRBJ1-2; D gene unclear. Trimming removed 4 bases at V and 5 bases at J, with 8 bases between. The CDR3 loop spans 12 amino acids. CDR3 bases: TGTGCCAGCAGTTCAGGAGGATATGGCTACACCTTC. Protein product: CASSSGGYGYTF.

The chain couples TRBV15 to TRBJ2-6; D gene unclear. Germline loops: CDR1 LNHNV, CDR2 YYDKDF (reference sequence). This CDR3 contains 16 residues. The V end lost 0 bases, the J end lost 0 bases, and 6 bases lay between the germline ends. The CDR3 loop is CATSREGTSGANVLTF. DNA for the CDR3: TGTGCCACCAGCAGAGAGGGCACCTCTGGGGCCAACGTCCTGACTTTC.

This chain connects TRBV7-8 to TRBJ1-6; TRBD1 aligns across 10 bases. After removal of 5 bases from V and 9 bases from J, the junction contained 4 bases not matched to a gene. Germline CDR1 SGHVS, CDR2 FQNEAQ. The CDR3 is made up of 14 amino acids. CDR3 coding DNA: TGTGCCAGCAGCAGGACAGGGGGGGGTTCACCCCTCCACTTT. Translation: CASSRTGGGSPLHF.

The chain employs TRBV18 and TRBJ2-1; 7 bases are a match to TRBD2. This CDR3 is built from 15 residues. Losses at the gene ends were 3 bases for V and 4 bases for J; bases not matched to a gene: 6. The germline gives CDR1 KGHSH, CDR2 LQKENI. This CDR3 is CASSPASGYYNEQFF. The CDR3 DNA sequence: TGTGCCAGCTCACCTGCTAGCGGCTATTACAATGAGCAGTTCTTC.

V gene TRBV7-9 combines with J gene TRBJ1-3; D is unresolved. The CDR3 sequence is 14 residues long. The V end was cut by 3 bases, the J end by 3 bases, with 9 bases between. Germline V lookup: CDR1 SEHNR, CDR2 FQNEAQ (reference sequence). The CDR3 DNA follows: TGTGCCAGCAGCTTCGTTACGGATGGAAACACCATATATTTT. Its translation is CASSFVTDGNTIYF.

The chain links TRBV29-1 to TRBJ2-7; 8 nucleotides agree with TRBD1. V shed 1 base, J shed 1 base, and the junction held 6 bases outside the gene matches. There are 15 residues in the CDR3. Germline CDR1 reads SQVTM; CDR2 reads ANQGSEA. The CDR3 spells CSVEAMGQESYEQYF. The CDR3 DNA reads TGCAGCGTTGAAGCCATGGGACAGGAGTCCTACGAGCAGTACTTC.

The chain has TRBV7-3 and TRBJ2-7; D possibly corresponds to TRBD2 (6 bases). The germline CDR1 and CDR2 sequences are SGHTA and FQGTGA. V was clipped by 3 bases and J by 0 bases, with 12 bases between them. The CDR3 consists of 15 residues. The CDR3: CASSFKGLPSYEQYF. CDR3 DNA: TGTGCCAGCAGCTTTAAGGGACTCCCCTCCTACGAGCAGTACTTC.

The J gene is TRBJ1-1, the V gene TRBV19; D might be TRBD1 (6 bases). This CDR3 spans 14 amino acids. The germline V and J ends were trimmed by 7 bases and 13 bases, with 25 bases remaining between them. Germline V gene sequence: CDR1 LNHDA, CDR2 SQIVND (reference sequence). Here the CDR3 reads CASITVGGGEKLFF. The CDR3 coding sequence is TGTGCCAGTATCACAGTAGGGGGGGGAGAGAAGCTTTTCTTT.

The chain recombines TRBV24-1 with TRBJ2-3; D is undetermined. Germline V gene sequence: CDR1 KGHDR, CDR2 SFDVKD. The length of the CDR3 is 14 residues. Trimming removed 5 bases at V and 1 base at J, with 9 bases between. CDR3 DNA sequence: TGTGCCACCAGTGCAGCAGGTGGCACAGATACGCAGTATTTT. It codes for CATSAAGGTDTQYF.

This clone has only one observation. CDR3 DNA sequence: TGTGCCAGCAGTTACCATACAGTTGGGTCACCCCTCCACTTT. It translates to CASSYHTVGSPLHF. The chain is built from TRBV6-5 and TRBJ1-6, with D unclear. In germline, CDR1 is MNHEY, CDR2 SVGAGI. The CDR3 length is 14 residues. V shed 2 bases and J shed 10 bases, with 12 bases lying between them.

CDR3 residues: CASSSWGPFYEQYF. The CDR3 DNA is TGTGCCAGCAGCTCTTGGGGACCGTTCTACGAGCAGTACTTC. The chain carries TRBV7-2 and TRBJ2-7; either TRBD1 or TRBD2 may fit D (5 bases each). CDR3 length: 14 amino acids. Trimming cost V 4 bases and J 3 bases, with 13 bases left between them. Germline CDR1 is SGHTA and CDR2 is FQGNSA.

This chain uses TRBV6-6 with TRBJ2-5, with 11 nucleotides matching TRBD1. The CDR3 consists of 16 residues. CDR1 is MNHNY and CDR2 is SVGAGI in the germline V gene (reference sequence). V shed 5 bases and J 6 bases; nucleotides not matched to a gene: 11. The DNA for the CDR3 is TGTGCCAGCAGTCCAACACCGGACAGGGGGCGAAAGACCCAGTACTTC. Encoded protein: CASSPTPDRGRKTQYF.

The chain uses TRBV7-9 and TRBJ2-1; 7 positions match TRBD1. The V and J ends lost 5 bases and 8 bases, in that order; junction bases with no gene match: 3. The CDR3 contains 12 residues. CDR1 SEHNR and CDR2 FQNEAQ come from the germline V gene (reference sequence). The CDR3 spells CASSPTGYEQFF. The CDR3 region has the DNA TGTGCCAGCAGCCCGACAGGGTATGAGCAGTTCTTC.

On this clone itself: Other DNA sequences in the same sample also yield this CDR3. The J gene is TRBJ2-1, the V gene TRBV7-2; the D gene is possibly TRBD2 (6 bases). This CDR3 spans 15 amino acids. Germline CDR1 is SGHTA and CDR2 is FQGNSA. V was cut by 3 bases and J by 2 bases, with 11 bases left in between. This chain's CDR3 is CASSLGGVTYNEQFF. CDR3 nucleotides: TGTGCCAGCAGCTTGGGGGGAGTAACCTACAATGAGCAGTTCTTC. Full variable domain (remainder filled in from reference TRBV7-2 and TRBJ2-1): GAGVSQSPSNKVTEKGKDVELRCDPISGHTALYWYRQSLGQGLEFLIYFQGNSAPDKSGLPSDRFSAERTGGSVSTLTIQRTQQEDSAVYLCASSLGGVTYNEQFFGPGTRLTVL.

This chain's CDR3 is CASSLGTENYGYTF. Here the CDR3 DNA reads TGTGCCAGCAGCTTAGGGACGGAGAACTATGGCTACACCTTC. The chain recombines TRBV7-3 with TRBJ1-2, with D maybe TRBD1 (5 bases). The germline V and J ends were trimmed by 2 bases and 2 bases, with 9 bases remaining between them. The CDR3 loop spans 14 amino acids. Looked up from germline, CDR1 is SGHTA and CDR2 is FQGTGA.

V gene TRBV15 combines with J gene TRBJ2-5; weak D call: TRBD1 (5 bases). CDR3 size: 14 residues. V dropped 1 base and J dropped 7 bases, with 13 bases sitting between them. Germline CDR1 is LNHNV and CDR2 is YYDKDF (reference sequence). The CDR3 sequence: CATSRVIGEGTQYF. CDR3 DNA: TGTGCCACCAGCAGAGTTATAGGGGAAGGGACCCAGTACTTC.

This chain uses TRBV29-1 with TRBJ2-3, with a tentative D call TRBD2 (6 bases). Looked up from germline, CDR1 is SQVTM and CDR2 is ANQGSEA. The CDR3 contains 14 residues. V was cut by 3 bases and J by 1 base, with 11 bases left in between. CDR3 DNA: TGCAGCGTTGAGAGGGAGGTCCGCACAGATACGCAGTATTTT. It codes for CSVEREVRTDTQYF.

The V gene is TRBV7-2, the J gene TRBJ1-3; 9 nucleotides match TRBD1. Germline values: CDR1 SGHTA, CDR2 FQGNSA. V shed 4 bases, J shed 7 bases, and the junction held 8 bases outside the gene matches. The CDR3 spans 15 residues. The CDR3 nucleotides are TGTGCCAGCAGCTCCCCCGGGACAGGGTGGAACACCATATATTTT. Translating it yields CASSSPGTGWNTIYF.

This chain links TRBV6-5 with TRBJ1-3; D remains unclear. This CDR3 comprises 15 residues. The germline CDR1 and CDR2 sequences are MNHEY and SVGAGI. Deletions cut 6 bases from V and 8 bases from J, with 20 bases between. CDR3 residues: CASRVGGPVRHTIYF. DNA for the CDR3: TGTGCCAGCAGAGTGGGCGGCCCTGTTCGGCACACCATATATTTT.

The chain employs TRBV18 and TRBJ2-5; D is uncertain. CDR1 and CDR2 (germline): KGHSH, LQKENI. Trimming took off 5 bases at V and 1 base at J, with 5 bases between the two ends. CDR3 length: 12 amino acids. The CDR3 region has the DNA TGTGCCAGCTCAACGACCCAAGAGACCCAGTACTTC. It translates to CASSTTQETQYF.

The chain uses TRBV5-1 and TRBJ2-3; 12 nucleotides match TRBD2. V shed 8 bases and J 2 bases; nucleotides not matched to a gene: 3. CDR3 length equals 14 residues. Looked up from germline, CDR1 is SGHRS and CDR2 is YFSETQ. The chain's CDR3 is CASSSGGATDTQYF. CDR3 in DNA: TGCGCCAGTTCTAGCGGGGGGGCCACAGATACGCAGTATTTT.

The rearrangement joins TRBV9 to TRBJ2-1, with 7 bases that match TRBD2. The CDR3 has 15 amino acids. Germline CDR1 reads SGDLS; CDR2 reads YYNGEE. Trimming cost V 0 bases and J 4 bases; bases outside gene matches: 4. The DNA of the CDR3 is TGTGCCAGCAGCGTAGGGGGACTAAGTTACAATGAGCAGTTCTTC. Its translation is CASSVGGLSYNEQFF.

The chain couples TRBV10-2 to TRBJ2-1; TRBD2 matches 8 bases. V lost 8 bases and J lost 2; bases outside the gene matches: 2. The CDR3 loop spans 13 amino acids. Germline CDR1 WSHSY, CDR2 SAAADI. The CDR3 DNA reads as TGCGCCAGCGGAGCGGGAGCCTACAATGAGCAGTTCTTC. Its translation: CASGAGAYNEQFF.